This T cell receptor (beta chain) was recovered during a study of T cells after yellow fever vaccination. Study-level findings and limits: Contamination by abundant bulk-population clonotypes could be present in FACS-sorted repertoires. Subsequent to the booster, the majority of primary-vaccination clones reappeared (96% CD4, around 85% CD8).

Concerning this clonotype itself: Its antigen is currently unknown.

CDR1 and CDR2 from the germline V gene are MDHEN and SYDVKM. Trimming removed 6 bases at V and 6 bases at J, with 11 bases between. The CDR3 is made up of 13 amino acids. The 5'RACE template-switching step produced TCR cDNA and added a universal primer site and UMIs. TCRdb analysed the 5' RACE reads with MiXCR anew, one entry per CDR3 protein. The table has under 550,000 distinct CDR3 sequences, about a fifth seen once; the top ten hold approximately 16%. The receptor was isolated from a man younger than 30 who received the YFV17D yellow fever vaccine. The sequencing used PBMCs, collected roughly 23 days after the first yellow fever vaccination. The chain recombines TRBV28 with TRBJ2-2; D possibly corresponds to TRBD1 (6 bases). The CDR3 reads CASRATGPGELFF. The CDR3 nucleotides read TGTGCCAGCAGAGCTACAGGGCCCGGGGAGCTGTTTTTT.